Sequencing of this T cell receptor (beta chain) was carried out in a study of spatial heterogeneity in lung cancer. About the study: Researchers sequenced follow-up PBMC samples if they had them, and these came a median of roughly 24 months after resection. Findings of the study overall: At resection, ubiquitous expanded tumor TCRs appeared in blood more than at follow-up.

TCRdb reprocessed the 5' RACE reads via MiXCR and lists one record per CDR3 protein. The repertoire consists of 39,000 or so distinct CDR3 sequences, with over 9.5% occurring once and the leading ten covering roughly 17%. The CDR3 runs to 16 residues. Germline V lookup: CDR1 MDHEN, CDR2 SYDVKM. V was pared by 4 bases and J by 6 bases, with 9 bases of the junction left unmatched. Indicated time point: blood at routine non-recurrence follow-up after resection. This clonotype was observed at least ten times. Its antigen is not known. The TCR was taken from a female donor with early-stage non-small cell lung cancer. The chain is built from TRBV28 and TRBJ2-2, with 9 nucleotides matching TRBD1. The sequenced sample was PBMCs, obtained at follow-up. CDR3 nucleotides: TGTGCCAGCAGTTCCCCCGGGACAGGGCCGCCCGGGGAGCTGTTTTTT. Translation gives CASSSPGTGPPGELFF. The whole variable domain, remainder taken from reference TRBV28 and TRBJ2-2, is DVKVTQSSRYLVKRTGEKVFLECVQDMDHENMFWYRQDPGLGLRLIYFSYDVKMKEKGDIPEGYSVSREKKERFSLILESASTNQTSMYLCASSSPGTGPPGELFFGEGSRLTVL.